The 16 T cell receptor beta chains below all came from one sample that was sequenced in a study of Ad26.COV2.S vaccination and SARS-CoV-2 variants. Sequencing used immunoSEQ multiplex PCR; TCRdb keeps in-frame clones, though not all of them. Among about 680,000 clones, 89% were seen once, and the ten largest hold nearly 1.5%. Documented treatment: around 19 received Ad26.COV2.S at low or high dose, single or two shots; about 5 received placebo; per-sample allocation not given. The samples date from day 63 after the first vaccine or placebo injection. This specimen consisted of peripheral blood, obtained in a trial of Ad26.COV2.S vaccine versus placebo. Source of these receptors: a person aged 18-65 years who received the Ad26.COV2.S COVID-19 vaccine or a placebo.

The chain carries TRBV5-4 and TRBJ2-6; 9 nucleotides align to TRBD1. In germline, CDR1 is SGHNT, CDR2 YYREEE (reference sequence). The CDR3 covers 18 residues. V was pared by 0 bases and J by 3 bases, with 7 bases of the junction left unmatched. CDR3 sequence (DNA): TGTGCCAGCAGCTTGGGGCGGACAGGGGTTAGTGGGGCCAACGTCCTGACTTTC. Amino acids: CASSLGRTGVSGANVLTF.

The chain couples TRBV3-1 (or the pseudogene TRBV3-2) to TRBJ2-3, with 8 bases identical to TRBD2. The CDR3 totals 15 residues. V lost 3 bases to trimming and J lost 2 bases; unmatched junction nucleotides: 4. Per the germline V gene, CDR1 is LGHDT and CDR2 is YNNKEL (reference sequence). The chain's CDR3 is CASSQGLGVTDTQYF. The CDR3 DNA sequence: TGTGCCAGCAGCCAGGGACTAGGGGTCACAGATACGCAGTATTTT.

CDR3 region: CASSGGQLLMNTEAFF. DNA for the CDR3: TGTGCCAGCAGTGGGGGACAGTTATTAATGAACACTGAAGCTTTCTTT. This sequence joins TRBV25-1 and TRBJ1-1; 7 nucleotides match TRBD1. Unmatched junction bases numbered 8, after V lost 4 bases and J lost 0 bases. In germline, CDR1 is MGHDK, CDR2 SYGVNS. CDR3 length: 16 residues.

The J gene is TRBJ2-7, the V gene TRBV3-1 (or the pseudogene TRBV3-2); D possibly corresponds to TRBD1 (5 bases). Trimming stripped 4 bases from V and 4 bases from J, with 23 bases between. Germline values: CDR1 LGHDT, CDR2 YNNKEL (reference sequence). The CDR3 totals 17 residues. The CDR3 here is CASSLSRTEPSGYEQYF. The CDR3 DNA reads as TGTGCCAGCAGCCTCTCGAGGACGGAGCCTTCAGGGTACGAGCAGTACTTC.

This clone was seen once. The CDR3 protein is CSARSFYEQYF. The CDR3 bases are TGCAGTGCTAGGAGTTTCTACGAGCAGTACTTC. The chain has TRBV20-1 and TRBJ2-7; unclear D gene. The germline gives CDR1 DFQATT, CDR2 SNEGSKA (reference sequence). The CDR3 contains 11 residues. V was shortened by 3 bases and J by 3 bases, with 6 bases between the two germline ends.

In regard to this clone: Different DNA sequences within this sample yield the same CDR3. The CDR3 DNA follows: TGTGCCAGTAGCGTTCAGGGGACCGGGGAGCTGTTTTTT. As protein: CASSVQGTGELFF. The chain recombines TRBV19 with TRBJ2-2; D may be TRBD1 (6 bases). V lost 6 bases and J lost 5, with 10 bases in between. Germline V CDR1 and CDR2: LNHDA, SQIVND (reference sequence). The CDR3 is 13 amino acids.

The table lists this clone with a count of one. V gene TRBV6-5 combines with J gene TRBJ1-1; 11 bases are a match to TRBD1. The CDR3 is 16 amino acids. J lost 2 bases, V lost 2 bases, and 4 bases had no gene match. Germline V lookup: CDR1 MNHEY, CDR2 SVGAGI. The CDR3 bases are TGTGCCAGCAGTTACCCTCGGACAGGGGGCAACACTGAAGCTTTCTTT. Translation gives CASSYPRTGGNTEAFF.

This chain connects TRBV6-5 to TRBJ2-7; D is perhaps TRBD2 (5 bases). The CDR3 is 13 residues long. The germline V gene encodes CDR1 MNHEY and CDR2 SVGAGI. Between the trimmed V and J ends, which lost 2 bases and 6 bases, there was a span of 11 bases. CDR3 nucleotides: TGTGCCAGCAGTTACGGCGGACTTCTCGAGCAGTACTTC. Protein product: CASSYGGLLEQYF.

About this clone itself: Within the sample, other DNA sequences also encode this same CDR3. The chain links TRBV3-1 (or the pseudogene TRBV3-2) to TRBJ2-7; D not resolved. V was pared by 1 base and J by 3 bases, with 1 base between. CDR3 length equals 11 residues. Germline-derived CDR1 and CDR2 are LGHDT and YNNKEL (reference sequence). The CDR3 DNA follows: TGTGCCAGCAGCCAAGGCTACGAGCAGTACTTC. This sequence encodes CASSQGYEQYF.

The V call is TRBV27, the J call TRBJ1-2; 8 nucleotides line up with TRBD1. This CDR3 is 14 amino acids long. From germline, CDR1 is MNHEY and CDR2 SMNVEV (reference sequence). V trimming: 5 bases; J trimming: 5 bases; junction bases outside the gene matches: 7. CDR3 loop: CASSPRGRLYGYTF. For the CDR3, the DNA is TGTGCCAGCAGTCCCAGGGGGCGGTTGTATGGCTACACCTTC.

The V call is TRBV11-2, the J call TRBJ1-1; TRBD1 agrees at 7 bases. This CDR3 spans 17 amino acids. Germline trimming cut 5 bases from V and 1 base from J; bases unmatched to any gene: 13. Germline CDR1 reads SGHAT; CDR2 reads FQNNGV. CDR3: CASSTSGKGAANTEAFF. Written as DNA, the CDR3 is TGTGCCAGCAGCACGTCAGGGAAGGGGGCAGCGAACACTGAAGCTTTCTTT.

This chain connects TRBV12-3 or TRBV12-4 to TRBJ1-2; D is uncertain. CDR3 length: 13 amino acids. Trimming removed 4 bases at V and 6 bases at J, with 12 bases between. The CDR3: CASSSMAGDGYTF. CDR3 in DNA: TGTGCCAGCAGTTCGATGGCAGGAGATGGCTACACCTTC.

The rearrangement uses TRBV7-9 and TRBJ2-4, with TRBD2 identical over 12 bases. The junction had 16 bases not matched to a gene; V was cut back by 6 bases and J by 7 bases. The CDR3 is 18 residues long. Looked up from germline, CDR1 is SEHNR and CDR2 is FQNEAQ (reference sequence). CDR3 in amino acids: CASSLLRPSGRERNIQYF. In nucleotides, the CDR3 is TGTGCCAGCAGTCTTCTTAGGCCTAGCGGGAGGGAGAGGAACATTCAGTACTTC.

The chain combines TRBV6-5 with TRBJ2-7; weak D call: TRBD1 (6 bases). V was shortened by 4 bases and J by 10 bases, with 11 bases between the two germline ends. The CDR3 is 11 residues long. CDR1 and CDR2 (germline): MNHEY, SVGAGI. CDR3 DNA: TGTGCCAGCAGTTCAGGGGAATCTCAGTACTTC. The encoded protein is CASSSGESQYF.

This sequence joins TRBV2 and TRBJ2-5, with 10 bases aligning to TRBD1. The germline V gene has CDR1 SNHLY and CDR2 FYNNEI. This CDR3 is built from 15 residues. Trimming cost V 4 bases and J 1 base; bases outside gene matches: 3. The CDR3 DNA reads TGTGCCAGCAGTGGGACAGGGGGTGGCCAAGAGACCCAGTACTTC. It encodes CASSGTGGGQETQYF.

Written as DNA, the CDR3 is TGTGCCAGCAGCGCAGGCCCCAGGGTCCACAATGAGCAGTTCTTC. It translates to CASSAGPRVHNEQFF. The chain is built from TRBV11-3 and TRBJ2-1; tentatively, D is TRBD1 (5 bases). CDR1 and CDR2 from the germline V gene are SGHNT and YENEEA. The V gene lost 5 bases and the J gene lost 5 bases, with 16 bases spanning the gap. CDR3 length equals 15 residues.